The source of this T cell receptor (delta chain) is a study of gamma-delta T cells after stem cell transplantation. This clone occurred a few times. One end of the junction varies from germline; a read error may be responsible. TCRdb reprocessed the RT-PCR reads using CATT. The table lists more than 2,000 delta-chain clones, 25% to 30% of them singletons, with around 7% in the top ten. The V gene's germline CDR1 is GEAIGNYY and CDR2 EKD. This CDR3 is built from 15 residues. The chain uses TRDV2 and TRDJ1; the D gene is possibly TRDD3 (6 bases). This sequence was found in a human donor. It is not recorded whose cells these are; they may come from a transplant donor. Sequenced material: gamma-delta T cells. Here the CDR3 DNA reads TGTGCCTGTGACACTTTCCTGGGGTACACCGATAACCTCATCTTT. It is translated as CACDTFLGYTDNLIF.